The 12 T cell receptor beta chains in this list originate from one sample, sequenced in a study of T cells in Graves' hyperthyroidism and ophthalmopathy. The TCR beta CDR3 regions underwent amplification using RNA transcripts as the source. RT-PCR in the first round (using the HTBI primer set) targeted the TCR CDR3. TCRdb ran MiXCR on the multiplex PCR reads and lists one entry per CDR3 protein. This table holds about 350,000 distinct CDR3 sequences, approximately 18% found once. What was sequenced was blood. The receptors derive from a woman aged 40 to 50 with Graves' ophthalmopathy.

There are a few counts of this clonotype. V gene TRBV7-8 combines with J gene TRBJ2-5, with TRBD2 as a possible D gene (5 bases). V was pared by 1 base and J by 5 bases, with 14 bases between. From germline, CDR1 is SGHVS and CDR2 FQNEAQ. The CDR3 is 15 residues long. CDR3 nucleotides: TGTGCCAGCAGCTTAGTAGCCCCCCCGGGGGAGACCCAGTACTTC. Its protein is CASSLVAPPGETQYF.

The rearrangement uses TRBV2 and TRBJ1-2; no reliable D call. CDR3 length equals 15 residues. Per the germline V gene, CDR1 is SNHLY and CDR2 is FYNNEI. Trimming took 6 bases from V and 5 from J, leaving 19 bases between them. CDR3 protein: CASRTSRALEYGYTF. For the CDR3, the DNA is TGTGCCAGCAGAACCTCTCGGGCCCTGGAGTATGGCTACACCTTC.

The V call is TRBV6-5, the J call TRBJ1-1; TRBD1 might be the D (5 bases). This CDR3 comprises 15 residues. The V and J ends lost 2 bases and 5 bases respectively, with 15 bases between them. CDR1 and CDR2 from the germline V gene are MNHEY and SVGAGI. CDR3 sequence: CASSYVFGGETEAFF. CDR3 nucleotides: TGTGCCAGCAGTTACGTTTTTGGAGGGGAAACTGAAGCTTTCTTT.

This clonotype was detected many times. The gene calls are TRBV7-2 and TRBJ2-7; unclear D gene. V was clipped by 6 bases and J by 2 bases, with 14 bases between them. Germline V gene data show CDR1 as SGHTA and CDR2 as FQGNSA. The CDR3 sequence is 14 residues long. CDR3 nucleotides: TGTGCCAGCAGACAGAGGAACACCACCTACGAGCAGTACTTC. As protein: CASRQRNTTYEQYF.

This clonotype came up many times. The chain is built from TRBV20-1 and TRBJ2-2; D not certain. Trimming stripped 5 bases from V and 0 bases from J, with 16 bases between. Germline-derived CDR1 and CDR2 are DFQATT and SNEGSKA (reference sequence). The CDR3 sequence is 16 residues long. CDR3 protein: CSAPSASLSNTGELFF. CDR3 coding DNA: TGCAGTGCTCCCTCGGCGTCTCTTTCGAACACCGGGGAGCTGTTTTTT.

This clonotype was picked up many times. This rearrangement joins TRBV20-1 to TRBJ1-5, with TRBD1 matching 8 bases. This CDR3 is 14 amino acids long. Germline-derived CDR1 and CDR2 are DFQATT and SNEGSKA (reference sequence). Written as DNA, the CDR3 is TGCAGCGCCAGGGGGCTTCAGGAGAATCAGCCCCAGCATTTT. Amino acids: CSARGLQENQPQHF.

This clonotype was seen a few times. The chain combines TRBV6-1 with TRBJ1-1; no firm D call. The V gene's germline CDR1 is MNHNS and CDR2 SASEGT. This CDR3 is built from 14 residues. The V end was cut by 1 base, the J end by 5 bases, with 11 bases between. The CDR3 here is CASSEVGVVTEAFF. For the CDR3, the DNA is TGTGCCAGCAGTGAAGTGGGTGTCGTGACTGAAGCTTTCTTT.

This clonotype was seen many times. The chain combines TRBV28 with TRBJ2-5; no firm D call. V dropped 5 bases and J dropped 5 bases, with 6 bases sitting between them. CDR3 length equals 11 residues. The germline CDR1 and CDR2 sequences are MDHEN and SYDVKM. The CDR3 coding sequence is TGTGCCAGCAGTAATACGGAGACCCAGTACTTC. Translated: CASSNTETQYF.

This clonotype was observed many times. The chain links TRBV7-8 to TRBJ1-5, with TRBD1 as a possible D gene (6 bases). CDR3 length equals 15 residues. V dropped 10 bases and J dropped 3 bases, with 19 bases sitting between them. Germline values: CDR1 SGHVS, CDR2 FQNEAQ. The CDR3 nucleotides read TGTGCCACTCAGGGGACCCGGGGGGTCAATCAGCCCCAGCATTTT. Protein: CATQGTRGVNQPQHF.

This clonotype came up many times. The chain links TRBV20-1 to TRBJ1-1; D gene uncertain. Germline V CDR1 and CDR2: DFQATT, SNEGSKA (reference sequence). The V end was cut by 2 bases, the J end by 1 base, with 14 bases between. This CDR3 is 15 amino acids long. The CDR3 DNA sequence: TGCAGTGCTAGAAAGAGGGAAGGTTGGAACACTGAAGCTTTCTTT. This encodes CSARKREGWNTEAFF.

To note about this clonotype: A read error may produce the germline difference seen at one junction end. The chain combines TRBV7-6 with TRBJ2-7; TRBD2 matches at 7 bases. Germline V gene lookup returns CDR1 SGHVS and CDR2 FNYEAQ. The CDR3 runs 13 residues. The CDR3 loop reads CASSPGGDYAQYF. The CDR3, as DNA: TGTGCCAGCAGCCCAGGTGGGGACTACGCGCAGTACTTC.

This clonotype was seen a handful of times. V is TRBV24-1 and J is TRBJ1-2; D perhaps matches TRBD1 (5 bases). This CDR3 comprises 15 residues. Germline values: CDR1 KGHDR, CDR2 SFDVKD. The ends were cut back, 0 bases at V and 6 bases at J, with 13 bases in the middle. The CDR3 protein is CATSDLTPGDHGYTF. The CDR3 nucleotides are TGTGCCACCAGTGATTTGACCCCTGGGGACCATGGCTACACCTTC.